The 18 T cell receptor beta chains reported below all come from one sample, sequenced in a study of blood T cell repertoires in COVID-19. Assay used: immunoSEQ multiplex PCR; TCRdb lists only in-frame clones, some missing. The sample carries about 270,000 clones, more than 75% recorded once. The material sequenced was peripheral blood. The receptor source for this set is a woman aged 50 to 60 with acute or convalescent COVID-19.

The chain uses TRBV5-4 and TRBJ1-1; possibly TRBD1 for D (5 bases). V lost 3 bases and J lost 6, with 21 bases in between. This CDR3 is built from 16 residues. Germline V gives CDR1 SGHNT, CDR2 YYREEE (reference sequence). The CDR3 bases are TGTGCCAGCAGCTGGGGAAGACAGCGCTCGTACGCTGAAGCTTTCTTT. It encodes CASSWGRQRSYAEAFF. The whole variable domain, filled in from reference TRBV5-4 and TRBJ1-1, reads ETGVTQSPTHLIKTRGQQVTLRCSSQSGHNTVSWYQQALGQGPQFIFQYYREEENGRGNFPPRFSGLQFPNYSSELNVNALELDDSALYLCASSWGRQRSYAEAFFGQGTRLTVV.

The chain has TRBV18 and TRBJ2-2, with 8 bases matching TRBD2. The CDR3 is made up of 15 amino acids. Germline lookup yields CDR1 KGHSH and CDR2 LQKENI. V gave up 3 bases and J gave up 7 bases; unmatched junction bases: 7. CDR3 sequence reads: CASSPYSGKDGELFF. For the CDR3, the DNA is TGTGCCAGCTCACCCTATAGCGGGAAGGACGGGGAGCTGTTTTTT.

This rearrangement joins TRBV7-2 to TRBJ2-7; 8 nucleotides match TRBD2. V gave up 5 bases and J gave up 4 bases; unmatched junction bases: 10. Germline V gene sequence: CDR1 SGHTA, CDR2 FQGNSA. CDR3 size: 15 residues. The CDR3 is CASSILREGPYEQYF. CDR3 DNA: TGTGCCAGCAGCATATTACGGGAGGGGCCATACGAGCAGTACTTC.

The gene calls are TRBV7-2 and TRBJ1-1; D is perhaps TRBD1 (5 bases). V lost 3 bases, J lost 1 base, and 12 bases lay in between. Per germline, CDR1 SGHTA and CDR2 FQGNSA. This CDR3 is 15 amino acids long. The CDR3 bases are TGTGCCAGCAGCTTTCTCAGGGCCGGGAACACTGAAGCTTTCTTT. Its protein is CASSFLRAGNTEAFF.

This chain connects TRBV28 to TRBJ2-7; no definite D call. Trimming took 2 bases from V and 5 from J, leaving 7 bases between them. CDR3 length equals 12 residues. Per the germline V gene, CDR1 is MDHEN and CDR2 is SYDVKM. CDR3 protein: CASSLLGDEQYF. The CDR3 nucleotides are TGTGCCAGCAGTTTACTAGGCGACGAGCAGTACTTC. Full variable domain (remainder filled in from reference TRBV28 and TRBJ2-7): DVKVTQSSRYLVKRTGEKVFLECVQDMDHENMFWYRQDPGLGLRLIYFSYDVKMKEKGDIPEGYSVSREKKERFSLILESASTNQTSMYLCASSLLGDEQYFGPGTRLTVT.

The rearrangement joins TRBV28 to TRBJ1-4, with 7 positions matching TRBD1. Germline V gene sequence: CDR1 MDHEN, CDR2 SYDVKM. The CDR3 runs 15 residues. Trimming at V came to 6 bases and at J to 0 bases, leaving 4 bases not matched to a gene. CDR3 nucleotide sequence: TGTGCCAGCAGCTCTCAGGGGGCAACTAATGAAAAACTGTTTTTT. Its translation: CASSSQGATNEKLFF.

The chain has TRBV6-4 and TRBJ2-3, with D uncertain. The CDR3 sequence is 13 residues long. Between the trimmed V and J ends, which lost 0 bases and 6 bases, there was a span of 7 bases. CDR1 is MRHNA, CDR2 SNTAGT, per germline. The CDR3 region is CASSDSVADTQYF. The CDR3 DNA is TGTGCCAGCAGTGACTCGGTGGCTGATACGCAGTATTTT.

This clone was seen only a few times. This sequence joins TRBV2 and TRBJ2-2; TRBD1 matches 7 bases. The V gene's germline CDR1 is SNHLY and CDR2 FYNNEI. The CDR3 has 14 amino acids. V gave up 8 bases and J gave up 7 bases; unmatched junction bases: 10. CDR3 nucleotide sequence: TGTGCCAGCCTCGAGACAGGGATAATCGGGGAGCTGTTTTTT. It translates to CASLETGIIGELFF.

The chain couples TRBV3-1 (or the pseudogene TRBV3-2) to TRBJ2-3; 12 bases fit TRBD2. Germline CDR1 reads LGHDT; CDR2 reads YNNKEL (reference sequence). This CDR3 region has 16 residues. With 5 bases clipped from V and 6 bases from J, the junction kept 9 bases outside the gene matches. The CDR3 DNA reads TGTGCCAGCAGCGGACTAGCGGGAATCGTCGGGGATACGCAGTATTTT. This sequence encodes CASSGLAGIVGDTQYF.

The rearrangement links TRBV6-2 or TRBV6-3 to TRBJ2-5; weak D call: TRBD1 (6 bases). Trimming cost V 6 bases and J 2 bases, with 16 bases left between them. CDR1 is MNHEY and CDR2 is SVGEGT in the germline V gene. CDR3 size: 15 residues. The CDR3 DNA sequence: TGTGCCAGCAGCCCTATCATGACAGGACAAGAGACCCAGTACTTC. Translated, it gives CASSPIMTGQETQYF.

The chain combines TRBV15 with TRBJ2-3; 10 bases match TRBD2. Germline CDR1 is LNHNV and CDR2 is YYDKDF (reference sequence). The CDR3 is made up of 17 amino acids. The junction had 6 bases not matched to a gene; V was cut back by 3 bases and J by 0 bases. CDR3 sequence: CATSSHGLAASTDTQYF. CDR3 nucleotide sequence: TGTGCCACCAGCAGCCACGGACTAGCGGCTAGCACAGATACGCAGTATTTT. The whole variable domain, remainder taken from reference TRBV15 and TRBJ2-3, is DAMVIQNPRYQVTQFGKPVTLSCSQTLNHNVMYWYQQKSSQAPKLLFHYYDKDFNNEADTPDNFQSRRPNTSFCFLDIRSPGLGDTAMYLCATSSHGLAASTDTQYFGPGTRLTVL.

V gene TRBV5-1 combines with J gene TRBJ2-1; 13 bases agree with TRBD2. Germline V CDR1 and CDR2: SGHRS, YFSETQ. CDR3 length: 18 amino acids. The V segment lost 4 bases and the J segment 3 bases; nucleotides outside the gene matches: 10. The CDR3 DNA reads as TGCGCCAGCAGCCCTGGACTAGCGGGAGAGCCCTTCTACAATGAGCAGTTCTTC. Translating it yields CASSPGLAGEPFYNEQFF. Complete variable domain (other parts from reference TRBV5-1 and TRBJ2-1): KAGVTQTPRYLIKTRGQQVTLSCSPISGHRSVSWYQQTPGQGLQFLFEYFSETQRNKGNFPGRFSGRQFSNSRSEMNVSTLELGDSALYLCASSPGLAGEPFYNEQFFGPGTRLTVL.

The CDR3, as DNA: TGTGCCAGCACCCCACGGGGGGGGAATGGCTACACCTTC. Residues: CASTPRGGNGYTF. The chain combines TRBV6-5 with TRBJ1-2; D might be TRBD1 (5 bases). CDR3 length equals 13 residues. V lost 7 bases and J lost 6, with 15 bases in between. Germline values: CDR1 MNHEY, CDR2 SVGAGI.

The V gene is TRBV27, the J gene TRBJ2-7; TRBD1 agrees at 10 bases. CDR3 length: 16 amino acids. Germline loops: CDR1 MNHEY, CDR2 SMNVEV (reference sequence). V lost 5 bases to trimming and J lost 1 base; unmatched junction nucleotides: 8. The CDR3 here is CASSAPTGGTSYEQYF. As DNA, the CDR3 is TGTGCCAGCAGTGCCCCGACAGGGGGCACTTCCTACGAGCAGTACTTC.

The chain combines TRBV4-1 with TRBJ2-7; 8 nucleotides agree with TRBD2. The CDR3 contains 15 residues. The germline V gene has CDR1 MGHRA and CDR2 YSYEKL. V gave up 1 base and J gave up 2 bases; unmatched junction bases: 4. The CDR3 is CASSQGLAIAYEQYF. The CDR3 DNA follows: TGCGCCAGCAGCCAAGGACTAGCGATAGCCTACGAGCAGTACTTC.

The chain carries TRBV5-1 and TRBJ2-7; 13 bases match TRBD2. Germline lookup yields CDR1 SGHRS and CDR2 YFSETQ. V was pared by 4 bases and J by 7 bases, with 8 bases of the junction left unmatched. The CDR3 has 15 residues. CDR3 sequence: CASSENGLAGVEQYF. The CDR3 DNA reads TGCGCCAGCAGCGAAAACGGACTAGCGGGAGTTGAGCAGTACTTC.

This chain uses TRBV5-1 with TRBJ1-6, with unresolved D. CDR1 is SGHRS and CDR2 is YFSETQ in the germline V gene. This CDR3 has 14 amino acids. Trimming took 3 bases from V and 8 from J, leaving 12 bases between them. CDR3 nucleotides: TGCGCCAGCAGCTATGGAGACCAAGATTCACCCCTCCACTTT. As protein: CASSYGDQDSPLHF. The whole variable domain, filled in from reference TRBV5-1 and TRBJ1-6, reads KAGVTQTPRYLIKTRGQQVTLSCSPISGHRSVSWYQQTPGQGLQFLFEYFSETQRNKGNFPGRFSGRQFSNSRSEMNVSTLELGDSALYLCASSYGDQDSPLHFGNGTRLTVT.

This chain connects TRBV4-1 to TRBJ2-1, with TRBD2 matching over 7 bases. With V trimmed by 2 bases and J by 0 bases, 1 base remained unmatched. Germline lookup yields CDR1 MGHRA and CDR2 YSYEKL. The CDR3 sequence is 15 residues long. CDR3 loop: CASSQPGGSYNEQFF. In DNA, the CDR3 is TGCGCCAGCAGCCAACCGGGAGGCTCCTACAATGAGCAGTTCTTC.